Following are 22 T cell receptor beta chains from one sample sequenced in a study of cytomegalovirus exposure and HLA in healthy donors. Primers: 60 Vbeta forward and 13 Jbeta reverse. TCRdb's copy holds only in-frame clones and misses some; the assay was immunoSEQ multiplex PCR. This sample's table reports just under 80,000 clones. Sequenced sample: PBMCs. The origin of the receptors is a man aged 18 to 30 in good health and CMV-seropositive.

This chain links TRBV5-1 with TRBJ2-5; 7 positions match TRBD1. This CDR3 is built from 14 residues. Germline V CDR1 and CDR2: SGHRS, YFSETQ. Trimming at V came to 0 bases and at J to 4 bases, leaving 3 bases not matched to a gene. The CDR3 region is CASSLETGRETQYF. The CDR3 DNA reads TGCGCCAGCAGCTTGGAGACAGGGCGAGAGACCCAGTACTTC.

The chain combines TRBV6-1 with TRBJ1-3; D possibly corresponds to TRBD1 (5 bases). Between the trimmed V and J ends, which lost 0 bases and 9 bases, there was a span of 15 bases. The CDR3 has 15 amino acids. The germline CDR1 and CDR2 sequences are MNHNS and SASEGT. This chain's CDR3 is CASSEAGRPGGTIYF. CDR3 bases: TGTGCCAGCAGTGAAGCAGGGCGGCCCGGGGGCACCATATATTTT.

CDR3 bases: TGTGCCAGCAGCGCGGGACCGCAGTTCTTC. Its protein product is CASSAGPQFF. The genes are TRBV7-2 and TRBJ2-1; D is possibly TRBD2 (6 bases). Germline assignment: CDR1 SGHTA and CDR2 FQGNSA. This CDR3 has 10 residues. Trimming left V 5 bases short and J 12 bases short, with 8 bases between.

The chain employs TRBV18 and TRBJ2-2; D perhaps matches TRBD2 (5 bases). V gave up 2 bases and J gave up 1 base, with 8 bases separating them. CDR1 is KGHSH and CDR2 is LQKENI in the germline V gene. The CDR3 is 15 residues long. CDR3 in DNA: TGTGCCAGCTCACCATCGGGAATGAACACCGGGGAGCTGTTTTTT. Translated, it gives CASSPSGMNTGELFF.

The genes are TRBV19 and TRBJ2-1; the D is unclear. This CDR3 has 15 amino acids. Germline V CDR1 and CDR2: LNHDA, SQIVND (reference sequence). V lost 5 bases and J lost 3, with 14 bases in between. CDR3 in amino acids: CASSRRQDLYNEQFF. The DNA of the CDR3 is TGTGCCAGTAGTCGCAGGCAAGACCTCTACAATGAGCAGTTCTTC.

This chain connects TRBV28 to TRBJ1-1; 9 positions match TRBD1. The J segment lost 0 bases and the V segment lost 6 bases, leaving 11 bases of the junction unmatched. This CDR3 is built from 17 residues. The V gene's germline CDR1 is MDHEN and CDR2 SYDVKM. CDR3 region: CASSPNRGRILNTEAFF. The CDR3 DNA follows: TGTGCCAGCAGCCCTAACAGGGGGCGCATATTGAACACTGAAGCTTTCTTT.

The chain couples TRBV29-1 to TRBJ2-7; TRBD1 might be the D (5 bases). V shed 5 bases and J shed 2 bases, with 7 bases lying between them. Germline V gene data show CDR1 as SQVTM and CDR2 as ANQGSEA. This CDR3 is 11 amino acids long. CDR3 loop: CSVPGPYEQYF. CDR3 DNA: TGCAGCGTTCCAGGGCCCTACGAGCAGTACTTC.

V usage is TRBV5-1 and J usage is TRBJ2-7, with a possible D match to TRBD2 (6 bases). V was trimmed by 0 bases and J by 3 bases, leaving 16 bases between them. This CDR3 has 16 residues. CDR1 SGHRS and CDR2 YFSETQ come from the germline V gene. CDR3 nucleotides: TGCGCCAGCAGCTTGGCTACGGGGGACCCACACTACGAGCAGTACTTC. This gives the protein CASSLATGDPHYEQYF.

The rearrangement joins TRBV7-6 to TRBJ2-3, with 8 bases that match TRBD2. V dropped 5 bases and J dropped 7; count of bases not matched to a gene: 8. The germline V gene has CDR1 SGHVS and CDR2 FNYEAQ. The CDR3 is made up of 14 amino acids. CDR3 region: CASSTGTSQHTQYF. In nucleotides, the CDR3 is TGTGCCAGCAGCACCGGGACTAGTCAACATACGCAGTATTTT.

This chain connects TRBV27 to TRBJ1-1; TRBD1 matches at 9 bases. This CDR3 is 16 amino acids long. Looked up from germline, CDR1 is MNHEY and CDR2 is SMNVEV (reference sequence). V lost 2 bases and J lost 2; bases outside the gene matches: 6. Here the CDR3 DNA reads TGTGCCAGCAGTTTAAGGGACAGGGACTTCAACACTGAAGCTTTCTTT. Encoded protein: CASSLRDRDFNTEAFF.

The chain links TRBV20-1 to TRBJ2-3; no firm D call. The CDR3 has 11 amino acids. Trimming left V 3 bases short and J 5 bases short, with 6 bases between. Germline values: CDR1 DFQATT, CDR2 SNEGSKA (reference sequence). The CDR3 nucleotides read TGCAGTGCTAGTCTCCGAGATACGCAGTATTTT. It translates to CSASLRDTQYF.

The chain combines TRBV19 with TRBJ1-2, with a weak D call TRBD1 (6 bases). This CDR3 region has 14 residues. The V end lost 6 bases, the J end lost 2 bases, and 13 bases lay between the germline ends. The germline V gene encodes CDR1 LNHDA and CDR2 SQIVND (reference sequence). CDR3 amino acids: CASRRDNMNYGYTF. CDR3 nucleotides: TGTGCCAGTAGAAGGGACAATATGAACTATGGCTACACCTTC.

This sequence joins TRBV28 and TRBJ2-2; D is possibly TRBD1 (5 bases). The germline V gene encodes CDR1 MDHEN and CDR2 SYDVKM. V lost 3 bases to trimming and J lost 6 bases, with 14 bases between them. This CDR3 spans 15 amino acids. The CDR3 region has the DNA TGTGCCAGCAGTTTCCCAGGGATGTACGCCGGGGAGCTGTTTTTT. This translates into CASSFPGMYAGELFF.

This chain joins TRBV25-1 and TRBJ2-1; the D gene is possibly TRBD2 (6 bases). The CDR3 is made up of 17 amino acids. The germline V and J ends were trimmed by 0 bases and 0 bases, with 12 bases remaining between them. Germline V gene data show CDR1 as MGHDK and CDR2 as SYGVNS. This CDR3 reads CASSEYSREPSYNEQFF. CDR3 coding DNA: TGTGCCAGCAGTGAATATTCGCGGGAACCCTCCTACAATGAGCAGTTCTTC.

This rearrangement joins TRBV5-1 to TRBJ2-5; D might be TRBD2 (5 bases). The CDR3 consists of 13 residues. V gave up 7 bases and J gave up 2 bases, with 12 bases separating them. In germline, CDR1 is SGHRS, CDR2 YFSETQ. The CDR3 loop reads CASGLPKQETQYF. The CDR3, as DNA: TGCGCCAGCGGACTCCCGAAACAAGAGACCCAGTACTTC. Full variable domain (missing parts from reference TRBV5-1 and TRBJ2-5): KAGVTQTPRYLIKTRGQQVTLSCSPISGHRSVSWYQQTPGQGLQFLFEYFSETQRNKGNFPGRFSGRQFSNSRSEMNVSTLELGDSALYLCASGLPKQETQYFGPGTRLLVL.

The chain uses TRBV28 and TRBJ1-3; D unclear. Trimming stripped 5 bases from V and 0 bases from J, with 8 bases between. This CDR3 region has 14 residues. Germline CDR1 and CDR2: MDHEN and SYDVKM. CDR3 sequence: CASSTGSSGNTIYF. In nucleotides, the CDR3 is TGTGCCAGCAGTACCGGGAGCTCTGGAAACACCATATATTTT.

This chain joins TRBV6-5 and TRBJ1-4; D not resolved. The CDR3 has 14 amino acids. Trimming took 2 bases from V and 1 from J, leaving 5 bases between them. Germline V gene sequence: CDR1 MNHEY, CDR2 SVGAGI. The CDR3 here is CASSYTGTNEKLFF. In DNA form, the CDR3 reads TGTGCCAGCAGTTACACGGGAACTAATGAAAAACTGTTTTTT.

The gene calls are TRBV5-1 and TRBJ2-5, with D possibly being TRBD1 (6 bases). Looked up from germline, CDR1 is SGHRS and CDR2 is YFSETQ. V gave up 4 bases and J gave up 1 base, with 11 bases separating them. CDR3 length: 14 amino acids. The CDR3 loop reads CASSITGTQETQYF. The CDR3 DNA sequence: TGCGCCAGCAGCATCACAGGGACCCAAGAGACCCAGTACTTC.

The V call is TRBV6-5, the J call TRBJ2-2; 11 bases agree with TRBD1. CDR1 is MNHEY and CDR2 is SVGAGI in the germline V gene. With V trimmed by 5 bases and J by 3 bases, 2 bases remained unmatched. This CDR3 contains 15 residues. CDR3 sequence reads: CASSQGQGDTGELFF. The CDR3 nucleotides are TGTGCCAGCAGTCAGGGACAGGGGGACACCGGGGAGCTGTTTTTT.

The rearrangement joins TRBV5-1 to TRBJ2-1; possibly TRBD1 for D (5 bases). Germline lookup yields CDR1 SGHRS and CDR2 YFSETQ. Trimming cost V 0 bases and J 5 bases, with 9 bases left between them. The CDR3 contains 14 residues. The CDR3, as DNA: TGCGCCAGCAGCTTGGGGGGCATCGACAATGAGCAGTTCTTC. Protein sequence: CASSLGGIDNEQFF.

The chain recombines TRBV6-5 with TRBJ1-2; D gene ambiguous. The CDR3 length is 14 residues. Germline V gene data show CDR1 as MNHEY and CDR2 as SVGAGI. Trimming removed 0 bases from V and 1 base from J, with 6 bases in between. DNA for the CDR3: TGTGCCAGCAGTTACTCGAGGGTTAACTATGGCTACACCTTC. It translates to CASSYSRVNYGYTF.

This chain uses TRBV7-2 with TRBJ1-4; TRBD1 matches at 8 bases. The CDR3 covers 15 residues. Per the germline V gene, CDR1 is SGHTA and CDR2 is FQGNSA. After removal of 1 base from V and 7 bases from J, the junction contained 5 bases not matched to a gene. Here the CDR3 DNA reads TGTGCCAGCAGCTTAGGCGCAGGGGGCGGTGAAAAACTGTTTTTT. This gives the protein CASSLGAGGGEKLFF.